The 17 T cell receptor beta chains given below trace back to one sample, sequenced in a study of blood T cell repertoires in COVID-19. TCRdb keeps only in-frame clones here, not all; method: immunoSEQ multiplex PCR. The profile shows tens of thousands of clones, around 86% of them singletons. Input material: peripheral blood. All receptors derive from a human donor in a cohort sampled during active COVID-19.

Written as DNA, the CDR3 is TGTGCCAGCGGAACCACAGGGGACGAGCAGTACTTC. As protein: CASGTTGDEQYF. The V call is TRBV7-3, the J call TRBJ2-7; 7 bases are shared with TRBD1. Trimming took 8 bases from V and 5 from J; bases not matched to a gene: 6. The CDR3 covers 12 residues. Germline V lookup: CDR1 SGHTA, CDR2 FQGTGA.

This clone was counted once. The chain is built from TRBV7-9 and TRBJ2-7; D possibly corresponds to TRBD1 (6 bases). The CDR3 extends over 12 amino acids. Germline values: CDR1 SEHNR, CDR2 FQNEAQ (reference sequence). V gave up 6 bases and J gave up 5 bases, with 11 bases separating them. CDR3 residues: CASRSTGNEQYF. In nucleotides, the CDR3 is TGTGCCAGCAGATCCACAGGGAACGAGCAGTACTTC.

This CDR3 is CASSLPRTGGSATNEKLFF. As DNA, the CDR3 is TGTGCCAGCAGCTTACCCCGGACAGGGGGCTCGGCAACTAATGAAAAACTGTTTTTT. V gene TRBV7-6 combines with J gene TRBJ1-4; TRBD1 aligns across 11 bases. V was pared by 2 bases and J by 0 bases, with 8 bases of the junction left unmatched. The germline CDR1 and CDR2 sequences are SGHVS and FNYEAQ. CDR3 length equals 19 residues.

The chain employs TRBV24-1 and TRBJ2-7; D is perhaps TRBD1 (5 bases). V was trimmed by 4 bases and J by 2 bases, leaving 14 bases between them. The CDR3 contains 15 residues. CDR1 and CDR2 from the germline V gene are KGHDR and SFDVKD. The CDR3 DNA reads as TGTGCCACCAGTGACCCGACAGACAAGACCTACGAGCAGTACTTC. Amino acids: CATSDPTDKTYEQYF.

The chain has TRBV30 and TRBJ1-2, with a possible D match to TRBD1 (5 bases). Looked up from germline, CDR1 is GTSNPN and CDR2 is SVGIG (reference sequence). V shed 8 bases and J shed 2 bases, with 15 bases lying between them. The CDR3 extends over 13 amino acids. Here the CDR3 reads CARTTTENYGYTF. In DNA, the CDR3 is TGTGCCCGGACGACGACAGAAAACTATGGCTACACCTTC.

The CDR3 region is CASSSQRGNYGYTF. DNA of the CDR3: TGCGCCAGCAGCTCCCAAAGGGGGAACTATGGCTACACCTTC. The V and J genes are TRBV5-1 and TRBJ1-2; D may be TRBD1 (6 bases). V lost 3 bases and J 2 bases, leaving 11 bases between the germline ends. The CDR3 runs to 14 residues. Germline lookup yields CDR1 SGHRS and CDR2 YFSETQ.

The V gene is TRBV9, the J gene TRBJ2-7; tentatively, D is TRBD2 (6 bases). The CDR3 loop spans 16 amino acids. Deletions cut 0 bases from V and 0 bases from J, with 13 bases between. Germline assignment: CDR1 SGDLS and CDR2 YYNGEE. The CDR3 is CASSVGAGGSSYEQYF. The CDR3 coding sequence is TGTGCCAGCAGCGTAGGGGCAGGAGGGAGCTCCTACGAGCAGTACTTC.

The chain couples TRBV18 to TRBJ1-2; D is perhaps TRBD1 (6 bases). The ends were cut back, 3 bases at V and 7 bases at J, with 12 bases in the middle. The CDR3 consists of 13 residues. CDR1 is KGHSH and CDR2 is LQKENI in the germline V gene. The CDR3 spells CASSPRQDGGYTF. CDR3 sequence (DNA): TGTGCCAGCTCACCCCGACAGGATGGTGGCTACACCTTC.

Points on this clone: Germline is not matched at one junction end, which may reflect a read error. CDR3 in amino acids: CASSLGGRSDEQFF. The CDR3 DNA reads TGCGCCAGCAGTTTGGGCGGGAGGTCGGATGAGCAGTTCTTC. The gene calls are TRBV5-1 and TRBJ2-1; 8 nucleotides agree with TRBD2. This CDR3 spans 14 amino acids. The germline V gene has CDR1 SGHRS and CDR2 YFSETQ. Variable domain in full (rest from reference TRBV5-1 and TRBJ2-1): KAGVTQTPRYLIKTRGQQVTLSCSPISGHRSVSWYQQTPGQGLQFLFEYFSETQRNKGNFPGRFSGRQFSNSRSEMNVSTLELGDSALYLCASSLGGRSDEQFFGPGTRLTVL.

The rearrangement joins TRBV19 to TRBJ2-1; 9 positions agree with TRBD2. The CDR3 sequence is 16 residues long. Germline lookup yields CDR1 LNHDA and CDR2 SQIVND (reference sequence). Trimming took 4 bases from V and 7 from J; bases not matched to a gene: 11. The DNA for the CDR3 is TGTGCCAGTAGTACGACTAGCGGACCCCCGGGGAATGAGCAGTTCTTC. Its translation is CASSTTSGPPGNEQFF.

V usage is TRBV21-1 and J usage is TRBJ1-5; the D call in the table, TRBD1, was not verified against the DNA. TRBV21-1 is a pseudogene locus. The CDR3 contains 19 residues. CDR3: CASSKRGGGVSDSNQPQHF. The CDR3 DNA reads TGTGCCAGCAGCAAACGAGGGGGCGGAGTATCCGATAGCAATCAGCCCCAGCATTTT.

Points on this clone: Other DNA sequences in this specimen translate into the identical CDR3. This chain joins TRBV3-1 (or the pseudogene TRBV3-2) and TRBJ2-1; 8 nucleotides agree with TRBD1. The CDR3 is 17 residues long. Germline V gene sequence: CDR1 LGHDT, CDR2 YNNKEL (reference sequence). Losses at the gene ends were 1 base for V and 2 bases for J; bases not matched to a gene: 7. This CDR3 is CASSQGTGRGPYNEQFF. The CDR3 coding sequence is TGTGCCAGCAGCCAAGGGACAGGGCGAGGACCCTACAATGAGCAGTTCTTC.

The chain combines TRBV3-1 (or the pseudogene TRBV3-2) with TRBJ1-1, with D perhaps TRBD1 (6 bases). Germline V gene lookup returns CDR1 LGHDT and CDR2 YNNKEL (reference sequence). The CDR3 length is 13 residues. Trimming shortened V by 6 bases and J by 0 bases, and 8 bases separated the two germline ends. CDR3 sequence reads: CASRRTVNTEAFF. Here the CDR3 DNA reads TGTGCCAGCAGACGGACAGTGAACACTGAAGCTTTCTTT.

This chain links TRBV7-9 with TRBJ2-5; 8 bases fit TRBD1. Losses at the gene ends were 3 bases for V and 4 bases for J; bases not matched to a gene: 7. CDR1 SEHNR and CDR2 FQNEAQ come from the germline V gene (reference sequence). The CDR3 length is 15 residues. Here the CDR3 DNA reads TGTGCCAGCAGCTTGGGCAGGGGGCCAGTAGAGACCCAGTACTTC. This sequence encodes CASSLGRGPVETQYF.

V gene TRBV20-1 combines with J gene TRBJ1-6, with 9 bases fitting TRBD1. The CDR3 is 16 residues long. After removal of 3 bases from V and 6 bases from J, the junction contained 9 bases not matched to a gene. CDR1 and CDR2 from the germline V gene are DFQATT and SNEGSKA (reference sequence). As DNA, the CDR3 is TGCAGTGCTAGTGACAGGGGGACGTTTTCTAATTCACCCCTCCACTTT. Its protein is CSASDRGTFSNSPLHF.

This clone is a singleton in its sample. The rearrangement links TRBV24-1 to TRBJ2-3; D might be TRBD2 (6 bases). This CDR3 is 16 amino acids long. The germline V gene has CDR1 KGHDR and CDR2 SFDVKD. V lost 4 bases and J lost 4, with 17 bases in between. DNA for the CDR3: TGTGCCACCAGTGACTGGCGGGGTGGAGTTGCAGATACGCAGTATTTT. Translation gives CATSDWRGGVADTQYF.

This chain joins TRBV20-1 and TRBJ1-2, with D possibly matching TRBD1 (6 bases). CDR1 and CDR2 (germline): DFQATT, SNEGSKA (reference sequence). The CDR3 is 13 residues long. The ends were cut back, 3 bases at V and 5 bases at J, with 13 bases in the middle. In DNA form, the CDR3 reads TGCAGTGCTAGTGGGGGGCCGGGTTATGGCTACACCTTC. It codes for CSASGGPGYGYTF.